These T cell receptor beta chains were read from a single sample in a study of healthy donors' naive CD4 and CD8 T cells. TCRdb fed the reads into MiXCR, producing one record per CDR3 protein. The table has 150,000 to 200,000 distinct CDR3 sequences, over 60% seen once. The sequenced material came from naive CD4+ and CD8+ T cells sorted from blood, pooled from several donors. All receptors derive from a pool of human donors in good health; the sample pools cells from several healthy donors. The CDR3 runs from the conserved cysteine through the conserved F or W. Fields, in order: V gene, CDR3 protein.

TRBV15 | CATSGDGNEQYF
TRBV5-1 | CASSLEVPAKDEQFF
TRBV5-6 | CASSGTGVILGVETQYF
TRBV29-1 | CSVVGADTDLYTGAFF
TRBV20-1 | CSAHRGPQETQYF
TRBV6-6 | CASSPLAGYTDTQYF
TRBV27 | CASAREGLFDEQYF
TRBV27 | CASSLVGVGNQPQHF
TRBV19 | CASSVLSSGANVLTF
TRBV10-3 | CATWTSSYNEQFF
TRBV29-1 | CSVDVPPEAFF
TRBV6-6 | CASSTSDGYYGYTF
TRBV5-1 | CASSLVGRGNEKLFF